This TCR beta chain derives from a study of T cells in Graves' hyperthyroidism and ophthalmopathy. The wider study: Peripheral blood collection took place at initial diagnosis, before any treatment. Overall study findings and caveats: Most expanded thyroid clonotypes above 0.001 also appeared in blood.

Duration under 3 months, a NOSPECS grade of at least 4, and a Clinical Activity Score of at least 3 characterized the ophthalmopathy patients. This clonotype was recorded many times. Its antigen remains unidentified. Germline loops: CDR1 SGHTA, CDR2 FQGNSA. This CDR3 spans 13 amino acids. V lost 6 bases, J lost 3 bases, and 9 bases lay in between. The CDR3 regions of TCR beta were amplified from RNA transcripts. The HTBI primer set was used in a first-round RT-PCR of the TCR CDR3. TCRdb itself ran the multiplex PCR reads through MiXCR, one entry per CDR3 protein. The sample lists hundreds of thousands of distinct CDR3 sequences; roughly 24% were seen once.

J is TRBJ1-3 and V is TRBV7-2; D perhaps matches TRBD1 (6 bases). This receptor was obtained from a young woman with Graves' ophthalmopathy. The specimen was blood. CDR3 nucleotides: TGTGCCAGCAGTACAGGGTATGGAAACACCATATATTTT. Residues: CASSTGYGNTIYF.